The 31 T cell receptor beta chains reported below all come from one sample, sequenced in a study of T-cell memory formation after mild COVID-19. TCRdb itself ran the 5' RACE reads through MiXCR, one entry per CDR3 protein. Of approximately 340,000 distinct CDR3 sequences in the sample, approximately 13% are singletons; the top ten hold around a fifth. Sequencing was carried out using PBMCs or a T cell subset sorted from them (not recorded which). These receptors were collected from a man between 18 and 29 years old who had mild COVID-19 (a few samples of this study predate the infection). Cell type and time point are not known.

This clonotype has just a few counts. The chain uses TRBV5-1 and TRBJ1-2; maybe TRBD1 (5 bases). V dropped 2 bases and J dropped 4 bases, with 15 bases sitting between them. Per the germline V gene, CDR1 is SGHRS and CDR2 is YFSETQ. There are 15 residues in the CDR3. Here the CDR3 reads CASSFTGNLLYGYTF. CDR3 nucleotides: TGCGCCAGCAGCTTTACAGGAAACCTTCTCTATGGCTACACCTTC.

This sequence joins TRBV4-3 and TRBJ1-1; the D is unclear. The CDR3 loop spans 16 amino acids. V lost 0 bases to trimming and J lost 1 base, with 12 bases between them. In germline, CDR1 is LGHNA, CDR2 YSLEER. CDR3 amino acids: CASSQDGPGTNTEAFF. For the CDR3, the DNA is TGCGCCAGCAGCCAAGACGGTCCGGGAACGAACACTGAAGCTTTCTTT.

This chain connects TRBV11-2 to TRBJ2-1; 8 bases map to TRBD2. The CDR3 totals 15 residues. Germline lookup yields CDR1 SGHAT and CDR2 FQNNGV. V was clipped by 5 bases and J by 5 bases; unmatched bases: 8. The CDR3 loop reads CASSPMSGGHNEQFF. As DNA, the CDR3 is TGTGCCAGCAGCCCCATGAGCGGGGGACACAATGAGCAGTTCTTC.

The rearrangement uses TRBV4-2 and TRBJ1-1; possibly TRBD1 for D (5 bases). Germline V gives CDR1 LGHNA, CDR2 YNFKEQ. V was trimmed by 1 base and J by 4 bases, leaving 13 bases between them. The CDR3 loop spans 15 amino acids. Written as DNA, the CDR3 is TGTGCCAGCAGCCAAGTGGGGGGTAGGAGCACTGAAGCTTTCTTT. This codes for CASSQVGGRSTEAFF.

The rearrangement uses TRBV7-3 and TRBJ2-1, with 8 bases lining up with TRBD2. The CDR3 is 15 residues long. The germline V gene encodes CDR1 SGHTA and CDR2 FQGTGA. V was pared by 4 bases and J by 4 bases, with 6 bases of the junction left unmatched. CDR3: CASSSGGAEYNEQFF. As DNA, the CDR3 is TGTGCCAGCAGCTCCGGGGGGGCCGAGTACAATGAGCAGTTCTTC.

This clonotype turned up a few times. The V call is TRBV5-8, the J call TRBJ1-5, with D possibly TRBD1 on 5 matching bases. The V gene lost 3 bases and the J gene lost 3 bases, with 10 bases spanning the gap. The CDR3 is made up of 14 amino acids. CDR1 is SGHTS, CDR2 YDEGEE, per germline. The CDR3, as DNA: TGTGCCAGCAGCTACCGACAGTACAATCAGCCCCAGCATTTT. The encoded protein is CASSYRQYNQPQHF.

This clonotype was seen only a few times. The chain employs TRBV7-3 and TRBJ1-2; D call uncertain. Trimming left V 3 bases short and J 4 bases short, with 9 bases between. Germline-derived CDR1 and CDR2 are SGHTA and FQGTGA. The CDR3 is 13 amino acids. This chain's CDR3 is CASSLHQLYGYTF. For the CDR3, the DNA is TGTGCCAGCAGCTTGCATCAGCTCTATGGCTACACCTTC.

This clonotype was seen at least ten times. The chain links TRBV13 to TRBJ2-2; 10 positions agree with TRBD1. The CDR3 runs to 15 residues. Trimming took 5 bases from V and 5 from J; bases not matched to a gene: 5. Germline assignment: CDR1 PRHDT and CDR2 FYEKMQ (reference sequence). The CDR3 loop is CASSPRTGGTGELFF. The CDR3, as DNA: TGTGCCAGCAGCCCACGGACAGGGGGAACCGGGGAGCTGTTTTTT.

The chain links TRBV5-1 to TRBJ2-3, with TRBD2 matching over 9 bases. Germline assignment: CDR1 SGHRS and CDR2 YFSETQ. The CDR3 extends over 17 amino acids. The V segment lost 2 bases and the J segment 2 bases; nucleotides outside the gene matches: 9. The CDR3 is CASSLVIAGAFTDTQYF. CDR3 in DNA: TGCGCCAGCAGCTTAGTTATAGCGGGGGCCTTCACAGATACGCAGTATTTT. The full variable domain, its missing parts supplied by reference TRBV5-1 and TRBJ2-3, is KAGVTQTPRYLIKTRGQQVTLSCSPISGHRSVSWYQQTPGQGLQFLFEYFSETQRNKGNFPGRFSGRQFSNSRSEMNVSTLELGDSALYLCASSLVIAGAFTDTQYFGPGTRLTVL.

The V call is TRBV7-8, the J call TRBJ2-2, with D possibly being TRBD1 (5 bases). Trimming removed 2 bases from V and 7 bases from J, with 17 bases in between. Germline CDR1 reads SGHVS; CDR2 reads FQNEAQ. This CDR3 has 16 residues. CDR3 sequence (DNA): TGTGCCAGCAGCTTATTGGGGCTTGCTGTCGACGGGGAGCTGTTTTTT. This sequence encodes CASSLLGLAVDGELFF.

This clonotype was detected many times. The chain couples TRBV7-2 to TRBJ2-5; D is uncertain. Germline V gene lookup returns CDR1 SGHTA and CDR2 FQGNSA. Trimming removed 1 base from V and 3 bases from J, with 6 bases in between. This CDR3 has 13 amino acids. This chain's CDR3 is CASSLGTKETQYF. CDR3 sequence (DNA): TGTGCCAGCAGCTTAGGGACGAAAGAGACCCAGTACTTC.

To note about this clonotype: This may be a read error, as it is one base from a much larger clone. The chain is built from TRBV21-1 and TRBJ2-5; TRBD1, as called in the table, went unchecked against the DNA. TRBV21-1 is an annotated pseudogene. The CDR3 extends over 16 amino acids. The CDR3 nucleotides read TGTGCCAGCAGCAACGTTAGCAGGGGAGGCTTGGAGACCCAGTACTTC. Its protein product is CASSNVSRGGLETQYF.

In DNA, the CDR3 is TGTGCCAGCAGTGAATACGGCAGCTCTGGAAACACCATATATTTT. Translated, it gives CASSEYGSSGNTIYF. The rearrangement links TRBV25-1 to TRBJ1-3, with D unresolved. Between the trimmed V and J ends, which lost 0 bases and 0 bases, there was a span of 6 bases. CDR1 and CDR2 (germline): MGHDK, SYGVNS. This CDR3 spans 15 amino acids.

The CDR3 reads CASSSGGDRAYNEQFF. The CDR3 DNA follows: TGTGCCAGCAGCTCGGGAGGAGACAGGGCCTACAATGAGCAGTTCTTC. The chain recombines TRBV5-4 with TRBJ2-1; D tentatively reads TRBD1 or TRBD2 (7 bases each). Germline loops: CDR1 SGHNT, CDR2 YYREEE (reference sequence). The CDR3 sequence is 16 residues long. Trimming cost V 3 bases and J 2 bases, with 15 bases left between them.

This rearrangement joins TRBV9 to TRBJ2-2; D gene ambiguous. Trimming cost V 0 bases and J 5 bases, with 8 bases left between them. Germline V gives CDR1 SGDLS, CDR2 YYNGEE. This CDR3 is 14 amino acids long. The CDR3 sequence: CASSVATWTGELFF. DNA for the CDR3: TGTGCCAGCAGCGTAGCTACATGGACCGGGGAGCTGTTTTTT.

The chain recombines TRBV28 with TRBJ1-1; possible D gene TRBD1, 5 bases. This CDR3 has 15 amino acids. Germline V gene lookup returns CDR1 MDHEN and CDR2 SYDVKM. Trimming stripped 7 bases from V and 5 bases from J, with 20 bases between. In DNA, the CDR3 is TGTGCCAGCATACCAACGGGGCAGCGTATGACTGAAGCTTTCTTT. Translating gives CASIPTGQRMTEAFF.

The CDR3 is CASSSRVTYNEQFF. In nucleotides, the CDR3 is TGTGCCAGCAGCTCCAGGGTTACCTACAATGAGCAGTTCTTC. The chain employs TRBV11-2 and TRBJ2-1; a weak D match, TRBD1 (5 bases). This CDR3 spans 14 amino acids. Looked up from germline, CDR1 is SGHAT and CDR2 is FQNNGV. V lost 4 bases to trimming and J lost 2 bases, with 9 bases between them.

The CDR3 region has the DNA TGTGCCAGCAGTTACTCAGGGGTCCCGGCCACAGATACGCAGTATTTT. The encoded protein is CASSYSGVPATDTQYF. This chain uses TRBV6-5 with TRBJ2-3, with D tentatively TRBD1 (5 bases). CDR3 size: 16 residues. Trimming pared 0 bases from V and 2 bases from J, leaving 12 bases between. Germline loops: CDR1 MNHEY, CDR2 SVGAGI.

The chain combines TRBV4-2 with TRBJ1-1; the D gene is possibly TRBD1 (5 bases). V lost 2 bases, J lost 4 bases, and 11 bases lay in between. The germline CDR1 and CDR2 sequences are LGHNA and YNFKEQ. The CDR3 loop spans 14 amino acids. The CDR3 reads CASSQLTGGTEAFF. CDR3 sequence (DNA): TGTGCCAGCAGCCAATTGACTGGGGGCACTGAAGCTTTCTTT.

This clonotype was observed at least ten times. The CDR3 spells CASSLWGRSNYGYTF. In nucleotides, the CDR3 is TGTGCCAGCAGTTTATGGGGAAGGTCGAACTATGGCTACACCTTC. The chain carries TRBV27 and TRBJ1-2; D uncertain. The V end lost 1 base, the J end lost 2 bases, and 11 bases lay between the germline ends. The CDR3 covers 15 residues. Germline-derived CDR1 and CDR2 are MNHEY and SMNVEV (reference sequence).

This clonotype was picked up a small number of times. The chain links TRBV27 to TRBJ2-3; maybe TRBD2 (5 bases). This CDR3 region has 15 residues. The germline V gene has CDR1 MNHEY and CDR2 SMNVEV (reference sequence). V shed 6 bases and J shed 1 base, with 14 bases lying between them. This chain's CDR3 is CASRLFSAGTDTQYF. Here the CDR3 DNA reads TGTGCCAGCAGGCTCTTTAGCGCAGGCACAGATACGCAGTATTTT.

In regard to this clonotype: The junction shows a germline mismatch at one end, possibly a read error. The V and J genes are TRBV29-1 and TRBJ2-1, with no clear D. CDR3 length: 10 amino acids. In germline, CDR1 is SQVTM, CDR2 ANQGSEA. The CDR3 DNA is TGCAGCGCCGCTCACAAGGAGCAGTTCTTC. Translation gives CSAAHKEQFF.

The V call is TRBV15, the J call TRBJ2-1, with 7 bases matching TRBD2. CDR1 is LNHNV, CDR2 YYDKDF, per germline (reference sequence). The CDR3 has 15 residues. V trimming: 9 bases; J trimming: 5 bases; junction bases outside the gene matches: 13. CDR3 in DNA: TGTGCCACAGCCAGGGAGCGGGGCGCCAACAATGAGCAGTTCTTC. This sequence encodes CATARERGANNEQFF. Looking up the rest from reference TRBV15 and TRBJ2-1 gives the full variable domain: DAMVIQNPRYQVTQFGKPVTLSCSQTLNHNVMYWYQQKSSQAPKLLFHYYDKDFNNEADTPDNFQSRRPNTSFCFLDIRSPGLGDTAMYLCATARERGANNEQFFGPGTRLTVL.

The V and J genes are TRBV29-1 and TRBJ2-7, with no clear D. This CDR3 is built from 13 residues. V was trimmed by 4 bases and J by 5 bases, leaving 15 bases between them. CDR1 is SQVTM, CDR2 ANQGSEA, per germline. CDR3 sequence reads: CSVGNAAGNEQYV. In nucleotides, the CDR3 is TGCAGCGTTGGTAATGCAGCTGGGAACGAGCAGTACGTC.

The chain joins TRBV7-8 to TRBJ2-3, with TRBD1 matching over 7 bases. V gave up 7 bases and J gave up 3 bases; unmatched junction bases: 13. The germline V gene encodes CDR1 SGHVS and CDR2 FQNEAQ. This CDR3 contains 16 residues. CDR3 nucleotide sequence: TGTGCCAGCATTAGCTGGAACAGGGGAAGAACAGATACGCAGTATTTT. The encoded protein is CASISWNRGRTDTQYF. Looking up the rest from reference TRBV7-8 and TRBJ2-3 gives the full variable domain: GAGVSQSPRYKVAKRGQDVALRCDPISGHVSLFWYQQALGQGPEFLTYFQNEAQLDKSGLPSDRFFAERPEGSVSTLKIQRTQQEDSAVYLCASISWNRGRTDTQYFGPGTRLTVL.

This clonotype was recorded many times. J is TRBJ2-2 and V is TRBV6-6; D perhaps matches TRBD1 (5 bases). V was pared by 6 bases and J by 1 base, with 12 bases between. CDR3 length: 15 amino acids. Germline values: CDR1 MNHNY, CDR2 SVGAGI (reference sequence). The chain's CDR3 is CASSGSTVNTGELFF. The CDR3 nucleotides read TGTGCCAGCAGCGGTTCGACAGTGAACACCGGGGAGCTGTTTTTT.

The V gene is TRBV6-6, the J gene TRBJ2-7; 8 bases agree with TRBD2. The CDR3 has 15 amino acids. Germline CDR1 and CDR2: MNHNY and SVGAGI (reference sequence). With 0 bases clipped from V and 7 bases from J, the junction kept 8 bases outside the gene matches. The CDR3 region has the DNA TGTGCCAGCAGTTACTCACCGGGGGGGGCAGGGGAGCAGTACTTC. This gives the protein CASSYSPGGAGEQYF.

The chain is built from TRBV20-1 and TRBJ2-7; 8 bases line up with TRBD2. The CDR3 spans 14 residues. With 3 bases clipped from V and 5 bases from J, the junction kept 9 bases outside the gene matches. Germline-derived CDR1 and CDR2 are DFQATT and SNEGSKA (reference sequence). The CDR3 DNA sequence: TGCAGTGCTAGGCCCACCCGGGGGGGGGACGAGCAGTACTTC. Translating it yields CSARPTRGGDEQYF.

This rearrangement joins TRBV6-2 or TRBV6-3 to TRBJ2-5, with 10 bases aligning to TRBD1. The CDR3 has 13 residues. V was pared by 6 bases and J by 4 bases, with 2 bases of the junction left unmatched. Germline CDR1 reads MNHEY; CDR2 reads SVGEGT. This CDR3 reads CASRGQGGETQYF. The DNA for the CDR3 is TGTGCCAGCAGAGGACAGGGGGGAGAGACCCAGTACTTC.

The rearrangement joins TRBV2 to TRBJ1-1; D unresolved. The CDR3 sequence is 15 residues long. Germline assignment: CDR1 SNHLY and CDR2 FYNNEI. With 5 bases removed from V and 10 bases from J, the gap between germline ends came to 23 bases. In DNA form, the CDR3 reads TGTGCCAGCAGTCCCAGCATGCCGGATCCAAAGGGAGCTTTCTTT. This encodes CASSPSMPDPKGAFF. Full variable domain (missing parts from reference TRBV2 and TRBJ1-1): EPEVTQTPSHQVTQMGQEVILRCVPISNHLYFYWYRQILGQKVEFLVSFYNNEISEKSEIFDDQFSVERPDGSNFTLKIRSTKLEDSAMYFCASSPSMPDPKGAFFGQGTRLTVV.

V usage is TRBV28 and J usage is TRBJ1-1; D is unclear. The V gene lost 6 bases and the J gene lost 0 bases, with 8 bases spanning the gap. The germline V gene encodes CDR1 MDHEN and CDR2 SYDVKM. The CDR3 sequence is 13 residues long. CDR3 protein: CASSGRMNTEAFF. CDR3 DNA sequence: TGTGCCAGCAGCGGCCGAATGAACACTGAAGCTTTCTTT.